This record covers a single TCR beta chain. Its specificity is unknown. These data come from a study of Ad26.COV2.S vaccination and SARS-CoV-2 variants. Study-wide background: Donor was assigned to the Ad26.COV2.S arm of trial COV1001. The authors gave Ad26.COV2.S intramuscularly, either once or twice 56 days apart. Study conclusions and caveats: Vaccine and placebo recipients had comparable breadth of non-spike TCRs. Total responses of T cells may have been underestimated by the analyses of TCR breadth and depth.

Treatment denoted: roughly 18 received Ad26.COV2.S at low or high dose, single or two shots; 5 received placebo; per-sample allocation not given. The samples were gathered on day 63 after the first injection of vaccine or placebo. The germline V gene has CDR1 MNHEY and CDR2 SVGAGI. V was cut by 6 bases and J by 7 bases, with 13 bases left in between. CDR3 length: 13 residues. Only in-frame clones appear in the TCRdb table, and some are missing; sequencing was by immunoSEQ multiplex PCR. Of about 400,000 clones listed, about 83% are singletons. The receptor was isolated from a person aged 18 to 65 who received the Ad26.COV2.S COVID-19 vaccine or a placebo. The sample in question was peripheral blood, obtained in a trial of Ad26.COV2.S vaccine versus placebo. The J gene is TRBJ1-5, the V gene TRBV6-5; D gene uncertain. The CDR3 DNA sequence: TGTGCCAGCAGGCCGGTAATGAGCCAGCCCCAGCATTTT. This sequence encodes CASRPVMSQPQHF.